This T cell receptor beta chain was identified during a study of beta chain features in type 1 diabetes. The authors reverse transcribed all of the isolated RNA, so sequencing captured expressed TCRB transcripts. Sequencing of naive, central memory and regulatory T cell samples gave an average of around 4 million reads. The table came from immunoSEQ multiplex PCR; TCRdb's copy has only in-frame clones and leaves some out. The sample records hundreds of thousands of clones, roughly two thirds being singletons. Trimming removed 1 base from V and 8 bases from J, with 15 bases in between. Germline V CDR1 and CDR2: MGHRA, YSYEKL. This CDR3 spans 15 amino acids.

The V call is TRBV4-1, the J call TRBJ2-4; TRBD1 is a possible D gene (5 bases). The receptor was derived from a man aged 25 to 45 in good health. Sequences were obtained from naive CD4+ T cells from blood. CDR3 sequence: CASSQGMGLGDIQYF. In DNA form, the CDR3 reads TGCGCCAGCAGCCAAGGGATGGGTTTAGGGGACATTCAGTACTTC.